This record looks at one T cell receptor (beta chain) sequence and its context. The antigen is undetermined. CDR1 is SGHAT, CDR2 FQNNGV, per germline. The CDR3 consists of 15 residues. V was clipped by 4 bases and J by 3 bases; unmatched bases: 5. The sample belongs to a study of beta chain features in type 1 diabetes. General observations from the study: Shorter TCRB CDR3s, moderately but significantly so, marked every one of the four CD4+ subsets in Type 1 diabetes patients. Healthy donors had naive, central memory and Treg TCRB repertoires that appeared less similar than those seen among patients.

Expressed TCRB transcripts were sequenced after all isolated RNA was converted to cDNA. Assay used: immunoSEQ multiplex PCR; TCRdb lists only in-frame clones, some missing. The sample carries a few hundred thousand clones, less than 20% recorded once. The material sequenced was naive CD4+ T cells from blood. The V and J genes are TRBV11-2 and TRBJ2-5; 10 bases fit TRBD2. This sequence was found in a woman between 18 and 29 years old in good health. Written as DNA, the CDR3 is TGTGCCAGCAGCTCTAGGACTAGCGGAGAAGAGACCCAGTACTTC. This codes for CASSSRTSGEETQYF.